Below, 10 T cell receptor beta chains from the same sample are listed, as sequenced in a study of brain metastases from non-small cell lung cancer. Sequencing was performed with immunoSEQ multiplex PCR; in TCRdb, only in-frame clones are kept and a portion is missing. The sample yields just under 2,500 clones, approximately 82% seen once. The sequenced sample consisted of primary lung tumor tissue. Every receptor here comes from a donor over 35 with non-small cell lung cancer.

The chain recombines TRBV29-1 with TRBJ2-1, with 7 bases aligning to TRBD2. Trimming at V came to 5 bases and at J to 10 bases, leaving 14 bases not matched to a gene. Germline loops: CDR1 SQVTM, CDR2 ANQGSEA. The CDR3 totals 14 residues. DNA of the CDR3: TGCAGCGTTTCCTTACGTTCCACCGGGAGGGAGCAGTTCTTC. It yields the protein CSVSLRSTGREQFF.

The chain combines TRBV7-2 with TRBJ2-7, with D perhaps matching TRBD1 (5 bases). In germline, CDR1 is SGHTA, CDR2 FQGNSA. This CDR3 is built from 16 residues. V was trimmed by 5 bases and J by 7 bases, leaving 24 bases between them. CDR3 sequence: CASSPIPQGFSYEQYF. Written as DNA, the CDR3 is TGTGCCAGCAGCCCCATACCCCAGGGTTTTAGCTATGAGCAGTACTTC. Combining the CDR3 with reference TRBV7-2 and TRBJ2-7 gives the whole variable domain GAGVSQSPSNKVTEKGKDVELRCDPISGHTALYWYRQSLGQGLEFLIYFQGNSAPDKSGLPSDRFSAERTGGSVSTLTIQRTQQEDSAVYLCASSPIPQGFSYEQYFGPGTRLTVT.

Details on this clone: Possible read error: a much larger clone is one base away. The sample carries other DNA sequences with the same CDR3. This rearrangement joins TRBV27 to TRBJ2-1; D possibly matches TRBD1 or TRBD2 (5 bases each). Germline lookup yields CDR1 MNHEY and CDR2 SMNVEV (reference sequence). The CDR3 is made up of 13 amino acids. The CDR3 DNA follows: TGTGCCACCCAGGGCGGGTGGAGCAATGAGCAATTCTTC. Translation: CATQGGWSNEQFF.

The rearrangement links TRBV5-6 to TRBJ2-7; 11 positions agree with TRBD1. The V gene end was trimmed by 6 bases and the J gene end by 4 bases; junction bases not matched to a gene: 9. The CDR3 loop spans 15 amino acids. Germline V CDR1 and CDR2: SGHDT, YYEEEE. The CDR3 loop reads CASTDSGTGGYEQYF. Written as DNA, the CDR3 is TGTGCCAGCACCGACTCCGGGACAGGGGGATACGAGCAGTACTTC.

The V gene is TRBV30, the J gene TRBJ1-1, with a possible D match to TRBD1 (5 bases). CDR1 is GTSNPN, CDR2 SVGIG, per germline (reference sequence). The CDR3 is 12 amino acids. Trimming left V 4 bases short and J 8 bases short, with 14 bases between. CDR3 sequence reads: CAWNTGWGEAFF. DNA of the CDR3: TGTGCCTGGAATACAGGTTGGGGGGAAGCTTTCTTT.

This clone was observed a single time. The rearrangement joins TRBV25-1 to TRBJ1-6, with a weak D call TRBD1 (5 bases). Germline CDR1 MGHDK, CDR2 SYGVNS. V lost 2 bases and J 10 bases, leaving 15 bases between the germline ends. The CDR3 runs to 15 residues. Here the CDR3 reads CASSERGRSQSPLHF. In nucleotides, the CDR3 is TGTGCCAGCAGTGAACGGGGCAGGAGTCAGTCACCCCTCCACTTT.

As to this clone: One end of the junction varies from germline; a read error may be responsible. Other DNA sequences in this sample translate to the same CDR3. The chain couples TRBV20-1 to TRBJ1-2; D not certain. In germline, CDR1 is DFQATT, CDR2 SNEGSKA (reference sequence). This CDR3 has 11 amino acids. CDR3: CSVGVGYGYTF. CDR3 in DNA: TGCAGTGTCGGAGTGGGCTATGGCTACACCTTT.

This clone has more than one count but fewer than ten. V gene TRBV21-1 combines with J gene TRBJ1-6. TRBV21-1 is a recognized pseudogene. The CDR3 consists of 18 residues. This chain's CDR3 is CASSKAADFGPYNSPLHF. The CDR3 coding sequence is TGTGCCAGCAGCAAAGCCGCAGACTTTGGGCCCTATAATTCACCCCTCCACTTT.

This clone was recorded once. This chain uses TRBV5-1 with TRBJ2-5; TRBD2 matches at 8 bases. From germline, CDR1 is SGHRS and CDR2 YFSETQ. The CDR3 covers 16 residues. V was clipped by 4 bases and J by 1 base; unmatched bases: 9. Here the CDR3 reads CASSRGQRGPQETQYF. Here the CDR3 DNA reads TGCGCCAGCAGCCGAGGCCAGCGGGGGCCCCAAGAGACCCAGTACTTC.

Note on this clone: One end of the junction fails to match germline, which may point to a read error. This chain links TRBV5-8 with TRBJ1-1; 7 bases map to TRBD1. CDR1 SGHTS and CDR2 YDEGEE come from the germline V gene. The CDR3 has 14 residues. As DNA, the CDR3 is TGTACCAGCAGCTCGCTGGACAGGTCAACTGAAGCTTTCTTT. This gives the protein CTSSSLDRSTEAFF. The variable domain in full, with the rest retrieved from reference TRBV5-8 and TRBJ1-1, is EAGVTQSPTHLIKTRGQQATLRCSPISGHTSVYWYQQALGLGLQFLLWYDEGEERNRGNFPPRFSGRQFPNYSSELNVNALELEDSALYLCTSSSLDRSTEAFFGQGTRLTVV.